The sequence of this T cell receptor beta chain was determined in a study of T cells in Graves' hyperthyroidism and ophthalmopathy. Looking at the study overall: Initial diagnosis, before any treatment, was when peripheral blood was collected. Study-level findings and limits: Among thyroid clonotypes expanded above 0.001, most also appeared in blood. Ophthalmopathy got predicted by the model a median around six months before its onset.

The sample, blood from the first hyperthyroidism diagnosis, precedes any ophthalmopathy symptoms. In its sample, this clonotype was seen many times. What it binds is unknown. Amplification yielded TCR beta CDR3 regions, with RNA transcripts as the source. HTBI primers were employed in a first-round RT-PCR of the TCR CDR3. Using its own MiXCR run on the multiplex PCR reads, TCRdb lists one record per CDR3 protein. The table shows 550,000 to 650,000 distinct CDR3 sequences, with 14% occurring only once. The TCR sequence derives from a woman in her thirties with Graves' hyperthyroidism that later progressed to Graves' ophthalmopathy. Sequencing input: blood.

The CDR3 protein is CASSLGQEGNYGYTF. The CDR3 DNA sequence: TGTGCCAGCAGCTTAGGACAGGAGGGGAACTATGGCTACACCTTC. The chain couples TRBV7-9 to TRBJ1-2; possible D gene TRBD1, 6 bases. The V end lost 1 base, the J end lost 2 bases, and 11 bases lay between the germline ends. Germline V gene sequence: CDR1 SEHNR, CDR2 FQNEAQ (reference sequence). The CDR3 is 15 residues long.